The entry below gives a single T cell receptor (beta chain) sequence along with its context. Its antigen remains unidentified. This sample was taken from a study of blood T cells in healthy people across ages. Findings and caveats of the study: Long-lived donors had more naive CD4+ cells and higher diversity than aged donors. The unknown donor CMV status may have confounded expanded clonotype changes.

Collection of around 10 milliliters of peripheral blood was performed for each donor. Germline V lookup: CDR1 LGHDT, CDR2 YNNKEL (reference sequence). The CDR3 is 14 residues long. A J-beta primer mix and a sample-barcoded 5' primer were used in a second PCR of about 6 to 12 cycles. Each CDR3 protein is one row after TCRdb ran MiXCR on the 5' RACE reads. The sample lists some 1,500,000 distinct CDR3 sequences, approximately 39% occurring once. The sequence came from a woman aged 18-29 years in good health. This chain links TRBV3-1 with TRBJ2-5, with D tentatively TRBD2 (6 bases). The better agreement between TRBJ2-7 and the DNA end casts doubt on the J call. Sample: blood. The CDR3 DNA is TGTGCCAGCAGCCCCTGGGACTCCTGGTCCGAGCAGTACTTC. Its protein product is CASSPWDSWSEQYF.